In its sample, the clone carrying this TCR beta chain was seen once. Profiling relied on immunoSEQ multiplex PCR, and the TCRdb table lists in-frame clones only, not all of them. The sample records about 170,000 clones, more than 85% being singletons. These data are taken from a study of control samples from healthy donors and cancer patients. The CDR3 extends over 16 amino acids. This TCR derives from a woman aged 40 to 50 in good health. The chain employs TRBV21-1 and TRBJ2-7; TRBD1 reflects the table's D call only, with no check against the DNA. TRBV21-1 has pseudogene status. The sequenced sample consisted of blood. In DNA, the CDR3 is TGTGCCAGCAGCAAGGCCCCAAACGGGACATCCTACGAGCAGTACTTC. Amino acids: CASSKAPNGTSYEQYF.